A selection of T cell receptor beta chains follows, all from one sample in a study of shared clonotypes between healthy human individuals. The protocol was immunoSEQ multiplex PCR, while the TCRdb copy is restricted to in-frame clones and leaves out a portion. In the table there are hundreds of thousands of clones, 95% to 96% of which are singletons. The sample consisted of naive CD8+ T cells sorted from blood. The receptor set was obtained from a woman in her 30s in good health. CDR3s include the opening cysteine and the closing phenylalanine or tryptophan. A D gene is named only where the DNA matches it firmly. Clone size appears in some rows only: once, few, many, or a class for an expanded clone.

len | j_gene | abundance | v_gene | d_gene | CDR3nt | CDR3aa
15 | TRBJ1-1 | . | TRBV7-9 | TRBD1 | TGTGCCAGCAGCGGATTCGACAGGGCGAACACTGAAGCTTTCTTT | CASSGFDRANTEAFF
14 | TRBJ2-4 | . | TRBV7-9 | TRBD1 | TGTGCCAGCAGCCTGGGACAGGGGAATGACATTCAGTACTTC | CASSLGQGNDIQYF
11 | TRBJ2-7 | . | TRBV7-9 | . | TGTGCCAGCAGTTCTGCCTACGAGCAGTACTTC | CASSSAYEQYF
14 | TRBJ1-2 | once | TRBV28 | . | TGTGCCAGCAGTCTCAGAACCTATGTGTTCGGCTACACCTTC | CASSLRTYVFGYTF
15 | TRBJ2-5 | . | TRBV5-4 | TRBD1 | TGTGCCAGCAGCTTGGTGGACAGGGGGCGGAAGACCCAGTACTTC | CASSLVDRGRKTQYF
15 | TRBJ2-7 | . | TRBV30 | TRBD2 | TGTGCCTGGAGCGTCTTGGGACTAGCGGACTACGAGCAGTACTTC | CAWSVLGLADYEQYF
15 | TRBJ1-2 | . | TRBV6-5 | . | TGTGCCAGCAGTTACGGGGCTCCCGGGGGCTATGGCTACACCTTC | CASSYGAPGGYGYTF
18 | TRBJ1-1 | . | TRBV12-2 | . | TGTGCAAGTCGCTTAGCCGGGCCTAAACCGGAGGGATCAACTGAAGCTTTCTTT | CASRLAGPKPEGSTEAFF
13 | TRBJ1-2 | . | TRBV28 | . | TGTGCCAGCAGTTTGGGAGAGGGGTCTGGCTACACCTTC | CASSLGEGSGYTF
14 | TRBJ2-1 | . | TRBV6-4 | . | TGTGCCAGCAGTAGGACAGGGAGGGGGAATGAGCAGTTCTTC | CASSRTGRGNEQFF
13 | TRBJ2-7 | . | TRBV27 | . | TGTGCCAGCAGTTTATGGGGCGGCTACGAGCAGTACTTC | CASSLWGGYEQYF
14 | TRBJ2-7 | . | TRBV28 | . | TGTGCCAGCACCAAAGGGCCAGACAGTTACGAGCAGTACTTC | CASTKGPDSYEQYF
15 | TRBJ2-7 | once | TRBV7-8 | TRBD1 | TGTGCCAGCTTCCCAGGGACAGGGGGCGTTTACGAGCAGTACTTC | CASFPGTGGVYEQYF
13 | TRBJ1-6 | . | TRBV30 | . | TGTGCCTGGAGTGTATTAGGGGATTCACCCCTCCACTTT | CAWSVLGDSPLHF
15 | TRBJ2-7 | . | TRBV9 | TRBD2 | TGTGCCAGCAGCGTAGGGAGCGGGGTCTCCTACGAGCAGTACTTC | CASSVGSGVSYEQYF
14 | TRBJ2-1 | . | TRBV29-1 | TRBD1 | TGCAGCGTTGAGGGGACAGGGAGTTACAATGAGCAGTTCTTC | CSVEGTGSYNEQFF
16 | TRBJ2-7 | . | TRBV27 | TRBD2 | TGTGCCAGCAGTCCCACCCCTAGCGGGAGTACATACGAGCAGTACTTC | CASSPTPSGSTYEQYF
14 | TRBJ2-1 | . | TRBV2 | TRBD2 | TGTGCCAGCAGTCTCGCGGGAGGTTACAATGAGCAGTTCTTC | CASSLAGGYNEQFF
13 | TRBJ2-2 | . | TRBV5-6 | . | TGTGCCAGCCCGGACAAGAACACCGGGGAGCTGTTTTTT | CASPDKNTGELFF
16 | TRBJ2-2 | . | TRBV7-9 | TRBD2 | TGTGCCAGCAGCTTTGGCGGACTAGCAGACACCGGGGAGCTGTTTTTT | CASSFGGLADTGELFF
14 | TRBJ2-1 | once | TRBV5-6 | . | TGTGCCAGCAGCCCCCCAGGGGCATACAATGAGCAGTTCTTC | CASSPPGAYNEQFF
17 | TRBJ2-7 | . | TRBV4-1 | TRBD1 | TGCGCCAGCAGCCAAGTTGTCCGTCGGGACAGCTCCTACGAGCAGTACTTC | CASSQVVRRDSSYEQYF
17 | TRBJ2-5 | . | TRBV28 | . | TGTGCCAGCAGTCTCACCTCCACCGACGGATACCAAGAGACCCAGTACTTC | CASSLTSTDGYQETQYF
14 | TRBJ2-7 | . | TRBV28 | . | TGTGCCAGCAGCTTATACAGGGACTCCTACGAGCAGTACTTC | CASSLYRDSYEQYF
16 | TRBJ2-3 | . | TRBV10-2 | . | TGCGCCAGCAGTGAGTCGTTGGAGGGCCTCACAGATACGCAGTATTTT | CASSESLEGLTDTQYF
14 | TRBJ2-5 | . | TRBV4-1 | . | TGCGCCAGCAGCCCACCCTTCGGACAAGAGACCCAGTACTTC | CASSPPFGQETQYF